This record covers a single T cell receptor beta chain. The sample is drawn from a study of T cells expressing NK-cell markers. Germline V lookup: CDR1 SGHVS, CDR2 FQNEAQ. The CDR3 is 14 amino acids. TCRdb reprocessed the 5' RACE reads, keeping one entry per CDR3 protein, no DNA. The table gives 500,000 to 600,000 distinct CDR3 sequences; the top ten clones make up 3% to 4.5% of it. The clonotype comes from a man between 18 and 29 years old in good health. V and J are TRBV7-8 and TRBJ2-7; the D gene TCRdb calls, TRBD1, cannot be checked with no DNA. The source material was blood T cells: a sorted CD56 or NKG2C T cell subset, CD4+ or CD8+ T cells, or bulk PBMC T cells (not recorded which). This CDR3 is CASSLGDSNYEQYF. Supplemented by reference TRBV7-8 and TRBJ2-7, the full variable domain reads GAGVSQSPRYKVAKRGQDVALRCDPISGHVSLFWYQQALGQGPEFLTYFQNEAQLDKSGLPSDRFFAERPEGSVSTLKIQRTQQEDSAVYLCASSLGDSNYEQYFGPGTRLTVT.